Below, 16 T cell receptor beta chains from the same sample are listed, as sequenced in a study of CXCR3-negative and CXCR3-positive naive CD8 T cells. Study findings and constraints: CXCR3-positive naive cells had more hydrophobic TRB CDR3s than CXCR3-negative naive cells.

UMI-labeled 5' RACE yielded the TRB cDNA libraries. TCRdb re-called the 5' RACE reads; every CDR3 protein appears as one record, without DNA. The repertoire table contains some 120,000 distinct CDR3 sequences. The antigens for these receptors are not known. Source material: naive CXCR3+ CD8+ T cells from blood. Subset denoted: CD45RO-CCR7+CD27+CD95- naive CD8+ T cells expressing CXCR3 (TNR3+). All receptors derive from a human donor in good health. Some clones in this sample may be carry-over from other donors' samples.

The genes are TRBV28 and TRBJ2-7; TCRdb's assignment of TRBD1 cannot be checked, as there is no DNA. The CDR3 extends over 17 amino acids. Germline lookup yields CDR1 MDHEN and CDR2 SYDVKM. The CDR3 sequence: CASSRRLGTGVSYEQYF.

This chain uses TRBV12-3 or TRBV12-4 with TRBJ2-1. The CDR3 spans 14 residues. The CDR3 sequence is CASSPTGNYNEQFF.

The rearrangement links TRBV7-9 to TRBJ2-7. The CDR3 is 11 amino acids. Germline V lookup: CDR1 SEHNR, CDR2 FQNEAQ (reference sequence). CDR3 loop: CASSSVREQYF.

The rearrangement links TRBV20-1 to TRBJ1-2. There are 14 residues in the CDR3. Looked up from germline, CDR1 is DFQATT and CDR2 is SNEGSKA (reference sequence). CDR3 loop: CSARDLENSYGYTF.

V usage is TRBV14 and J usage is TRBJ2-1; TCRdb's D gene call, TRBD2, goes unchecked for lack of DNA. Germline V gene sequence: CDR1 SGHDN, CDR2 FVKESK. CDR3 length equals 17 residues. CDR3 residues: CASSAILAGGRYNEQFF.

This chain uses TRBV2 with TRBJ2-1; TCRdb selects TRBD1, and the lack of DNA leaves this call unchecked. This CDR3 is 13 amino acids long. The germline CDR1 and CDR2 sequences are SNHLY and FYNNEI. CDR3 protein: CASSVGDYNEQFF.

The chain joins TRBV5-1 to TRBJ2-2. The germline CDR1 and CDR2 sequences are SGHRS and YFSETQ. The CDR3 is 14 residues long. CDR3: CASSLGSNTVELFF.

V gene TRBV20-1 combines with J gene TRBJ2-7; checking the TCRdb D call of TRBD2 is not possible without DNA. The length of the CDR3 is 13 residues. Per germline, CDR1 DFQATT and CDR2 SNEGSKA (reference sequence). The CDR3 loop is CSADPPASNEQYF.

The chain has TRBV4-3 and TRBJ2-7; as DNA is missing, the TRBD2 call by TCRdb cannot be tested. The CDR3 totals 16 residues. Germline loops: CDR1 LGHNA, CDR2 YSLEER. The chain's CDR3 is CASSQARTSGQYEQYF.

This chain connects TRBV7-9 to TRBJ2-3. The CDR3 runs 16 residues. Per germline, CDR1 SEHNR and CDR2 FQNEAQ (reference sequence). CDR3 region: CASSFSKTSSTDTQYF.

The rearrangement uses TRBV29-1 and TRBJ2-2; TCRdb's D call, TRBD2, is unchecked because there is no DNA. The germline CDR1 and CDR2 sequences are SQVTM and ANQGSEA. The CDR3 has 13 residues. The CDR3 region is CSVEDKGPGELFF.

The chain combines TRBV21-1 with TRBJ2-5; TCRdb reports TRBD2, a call that lacks DNA to check it against. TRBV21-1 is noted as a pseudogene. The CDR3 extends over 18 amino acids. The CDR3 region is CASSTRPPGGLVQETQYF.

This chain uses TRBV2 with TRBJ2-1; with no DNA, the TCRdb D assignment of TRBD1 cannot be verified. The CDR3 runs 16 residues. The germline gives CDR1 SNHLY, CDR2 FYNNEI. CDR3 protein: CASSAPGTGAYNEQFF.

The chain joins TRBV28 to TRBJ2-1. Germline CDR1 and CDR2: MDHEN and SYDVKM. CDR3 length: 14 residues. The CDR3 protein is CASSLSANYNEQFF. Variable domain in full (rest from reference TRBV28 and TRBJ2-1): DVKVTQSSRYLVKRTGEKVFLECVQDMDHENMFWYRQDPGLGLRLIYFSYDVKMKEKGDIPEGYSVSREKKERFSLILESASTNQTSMYLCASSLSANYNEQFFGPGTRLTVL.

V usage is TRBV28 and J usage is TRBJ2-7; there is no DNA to check the TCRdb D call of TRBD1. The CDR3 spans 14 residues. CDR1 and CDR2 from the germline V gene are MDHEN and SYDVKM. The CDR3 here is CASTRGQTRDEQYF.

The chain is built from TRBV10-3 and TRBJ2-7; lacking DNA, the TRBD1 call made by TCRdb goes unchecked. Germline V lookup: CDR1 ENHRY, CDR2 SYGVKD. The CDR3 spans 14 residues. The CDR3 spells CAISAGGDSYEQYF.